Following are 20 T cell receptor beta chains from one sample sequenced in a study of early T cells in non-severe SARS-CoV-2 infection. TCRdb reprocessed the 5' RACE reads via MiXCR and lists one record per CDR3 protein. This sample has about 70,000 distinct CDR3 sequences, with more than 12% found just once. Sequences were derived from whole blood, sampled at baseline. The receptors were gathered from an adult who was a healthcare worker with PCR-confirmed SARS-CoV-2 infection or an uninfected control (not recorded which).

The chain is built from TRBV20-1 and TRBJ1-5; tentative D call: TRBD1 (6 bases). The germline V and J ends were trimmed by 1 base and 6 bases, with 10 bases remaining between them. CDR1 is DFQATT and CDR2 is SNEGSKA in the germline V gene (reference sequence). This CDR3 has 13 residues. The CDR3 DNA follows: TGCAGTGCTAGAGGGGGGGCTCGTCAGCCCCAGCATTTT. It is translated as CSARGGARQPQHF.

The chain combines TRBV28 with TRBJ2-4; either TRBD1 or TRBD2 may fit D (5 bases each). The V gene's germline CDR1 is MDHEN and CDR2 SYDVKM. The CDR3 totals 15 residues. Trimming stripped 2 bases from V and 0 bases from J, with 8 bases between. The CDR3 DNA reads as TGTGCCAGCAGTTTAATGGGGGTAGCCAAAAACATTCAGTACTTC. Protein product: CASSLMGVAKNIQYF. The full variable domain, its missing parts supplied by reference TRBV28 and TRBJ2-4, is DVKVTQSSRYLVKRTGEKVFLECVQDMDHENMFWYRQDPGLGLRLIYFSYDVKMKEKGDIPEGYSVSREKKERFSLILESASTNQTSMYLCASSLMGVAKNIQYFGAGTRLSVL.

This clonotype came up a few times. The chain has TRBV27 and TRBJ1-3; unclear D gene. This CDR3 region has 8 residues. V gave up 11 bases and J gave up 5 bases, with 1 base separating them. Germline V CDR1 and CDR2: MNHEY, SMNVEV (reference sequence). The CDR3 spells CARNTIYF. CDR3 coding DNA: TGTGCCCGAAACACCATATATTTT.

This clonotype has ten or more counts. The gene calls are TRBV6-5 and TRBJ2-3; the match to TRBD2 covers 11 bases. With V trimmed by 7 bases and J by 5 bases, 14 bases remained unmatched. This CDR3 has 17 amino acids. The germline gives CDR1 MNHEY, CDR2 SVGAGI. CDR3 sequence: CASKTPLSGRAEDTQYF. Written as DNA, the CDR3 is TGTGCCAGCAAGACCCCACTTAGCGGGAGGGCCGAAGATACGCAGTATTTT.

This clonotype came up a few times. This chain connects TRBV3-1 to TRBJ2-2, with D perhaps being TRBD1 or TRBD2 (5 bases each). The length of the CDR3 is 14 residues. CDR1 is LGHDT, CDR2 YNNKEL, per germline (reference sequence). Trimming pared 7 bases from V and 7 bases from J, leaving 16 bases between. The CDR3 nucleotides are TGTGCCAGCAATCCCCGAGGGGCGGGCGGGGAGCTGTTTTTT. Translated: CASNPRGAGGELFF.

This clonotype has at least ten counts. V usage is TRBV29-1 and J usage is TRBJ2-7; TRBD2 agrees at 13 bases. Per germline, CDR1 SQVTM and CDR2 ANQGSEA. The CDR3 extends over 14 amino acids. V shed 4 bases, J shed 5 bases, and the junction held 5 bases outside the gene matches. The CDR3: CSVVDGLAGDEQYF. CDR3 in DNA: TGCAGCGTTGTGGATGGACTAGCGGGAGACGAGCAGTACTTC.

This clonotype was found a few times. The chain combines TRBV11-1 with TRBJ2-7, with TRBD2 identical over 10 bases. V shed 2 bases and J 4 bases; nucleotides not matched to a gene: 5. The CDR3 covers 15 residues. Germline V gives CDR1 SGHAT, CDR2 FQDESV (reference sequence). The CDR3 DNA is TGTGCCAGCAGCTTAAGAGCGGGAGGGCCATACGAGCAGTACTTC. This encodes CASSLRAGGPYEQYF.

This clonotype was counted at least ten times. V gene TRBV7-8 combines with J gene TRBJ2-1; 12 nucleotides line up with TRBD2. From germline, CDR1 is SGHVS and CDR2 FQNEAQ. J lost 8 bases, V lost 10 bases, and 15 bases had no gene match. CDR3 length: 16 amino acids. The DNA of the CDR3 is TGTGCCATCTCCCCCACAGGGCTAGCGGGAGGGGATGAGCAGTTCTTC. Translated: CAISPTGLAGGDEQFF.

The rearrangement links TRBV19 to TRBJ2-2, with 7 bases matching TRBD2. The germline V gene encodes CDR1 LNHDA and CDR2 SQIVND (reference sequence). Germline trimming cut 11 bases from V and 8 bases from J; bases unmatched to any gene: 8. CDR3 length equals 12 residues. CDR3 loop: CAAKGGVGELFF. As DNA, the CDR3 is TGTGCCGCGAAGGGAGGGGTAGGGGAGCTGTTTTTT.

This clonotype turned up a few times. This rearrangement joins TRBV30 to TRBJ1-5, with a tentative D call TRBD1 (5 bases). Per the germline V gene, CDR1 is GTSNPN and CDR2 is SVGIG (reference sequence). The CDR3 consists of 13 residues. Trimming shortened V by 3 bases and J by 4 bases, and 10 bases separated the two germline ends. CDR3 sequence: CAWSDRPNQPQHF. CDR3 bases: TGTGCCTGGAGCGACAGACCTAATCAGCCCCAGCATTTT. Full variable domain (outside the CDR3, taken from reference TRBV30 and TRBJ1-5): SQTIHQWPATLVQPVGSPLSLECTVEGTSNPNLYWYRQAAGRGLQLLFYSVGIGQISSEVPQNLSASRPQDRQFILSSKKLLLSDSGFYLCAWSDRPNQPQHFGDGTRLSIL.

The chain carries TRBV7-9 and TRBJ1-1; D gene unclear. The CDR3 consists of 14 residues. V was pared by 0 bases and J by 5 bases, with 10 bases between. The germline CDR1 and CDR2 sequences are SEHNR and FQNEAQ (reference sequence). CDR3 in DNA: TGTGCCAGCAGCTTAGCGTCTACGGGGACTGAAGCTTTCTTT. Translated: CASSLASTGTEAFF.

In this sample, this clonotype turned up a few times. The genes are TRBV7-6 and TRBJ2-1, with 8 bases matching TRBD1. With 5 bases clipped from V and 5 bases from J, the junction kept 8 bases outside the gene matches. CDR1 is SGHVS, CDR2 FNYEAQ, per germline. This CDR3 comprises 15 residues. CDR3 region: CASSPTTGEDNEQFF. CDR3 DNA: TGTGCCAGCAGCCCGACGACAGGGGAGGACAATGAGCAGTTCTTC.

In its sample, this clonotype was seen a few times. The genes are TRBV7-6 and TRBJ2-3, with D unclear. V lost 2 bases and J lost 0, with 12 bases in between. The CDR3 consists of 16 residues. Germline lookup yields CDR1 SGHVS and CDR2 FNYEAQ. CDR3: CASSLTFLRSTDTQYF. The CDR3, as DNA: TGTGCCAGCAGCTTAACCTTCTTGCGGAGCACAGATACGCAGTATTTT.

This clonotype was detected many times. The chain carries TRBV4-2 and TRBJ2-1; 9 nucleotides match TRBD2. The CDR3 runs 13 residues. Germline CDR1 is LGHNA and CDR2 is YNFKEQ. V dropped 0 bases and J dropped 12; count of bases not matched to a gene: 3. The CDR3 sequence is CASSQDLAGVQFF. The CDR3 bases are TGTGCCAGCAGCCAAGATTTAGCGGGAGTGCAGTTCTTC.

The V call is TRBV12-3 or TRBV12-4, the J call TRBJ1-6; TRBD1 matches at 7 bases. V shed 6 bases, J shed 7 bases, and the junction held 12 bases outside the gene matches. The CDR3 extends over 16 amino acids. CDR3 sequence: CASSPGQPRTNSPLHF. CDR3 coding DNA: TGTGCCAGCAGCCCGGGACAGCCACGGACAAATTCACCCCTCCACTTT.

The CDR3 here is CASSDRGQQYNEQFF. For the CDR3, the DNA is TGTGCCAGCAGTGACCGCGGACAACAATACAATGAGCAGTTCTTC. V and J are TRBV6-4 and TRBJ2-1; maybe TRBD1 (5 bases). In germline, CDR1 is MRHNA, CDR2 SNTAGT. The CDR3 runs 15 residues. V was shortened by 2 bases and J by 4 bases, with 12 bases between the two germline ends.

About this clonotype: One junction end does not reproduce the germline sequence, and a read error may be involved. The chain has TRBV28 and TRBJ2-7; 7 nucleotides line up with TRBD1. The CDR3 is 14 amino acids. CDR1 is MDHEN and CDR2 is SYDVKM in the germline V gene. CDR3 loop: CASSSGQETYEQYF. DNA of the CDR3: TGTGCCAGCAGTTCCGGACAGGAGACCTACGAACAGTACTTC.

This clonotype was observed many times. The chain's CDR3 is CASSSPAVGYTF. The CDR3 nucleotides are TGTGCCAGCAGTTCCCCTGCCGTTGGCTACACCTTC. This chain connects TRBV28 to TRBJ1-2, with D unclear. The CDR3 contains 12 residues. The germline V and J ends were trimmed by 4 bases and 7 bases, with 10 bases remaining between them. Germline V gene lookup returns CDR1 MDHEN and CDR2 SYDVKM.

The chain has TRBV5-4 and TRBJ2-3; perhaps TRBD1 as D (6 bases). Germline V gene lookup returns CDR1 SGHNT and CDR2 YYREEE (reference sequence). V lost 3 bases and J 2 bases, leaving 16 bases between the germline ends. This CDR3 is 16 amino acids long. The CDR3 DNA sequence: TGTGCCAGCAGCTCCAAACAGGGTTCCGACACAGATACGCAGTATTTT. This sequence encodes CASSSKQGSDTDTQYF.

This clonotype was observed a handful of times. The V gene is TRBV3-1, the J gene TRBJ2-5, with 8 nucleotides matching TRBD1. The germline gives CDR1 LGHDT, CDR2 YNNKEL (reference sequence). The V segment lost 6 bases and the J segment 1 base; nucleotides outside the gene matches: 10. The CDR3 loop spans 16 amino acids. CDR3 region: CASRDRDRPLQETQYF. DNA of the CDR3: TGTGCCAGCAGGGACCGGGACAGGCCGCTCCAAGAGACCCAGTACTTC.